The sequence of this T cell receptor (beta chain) was determined in a study of T-cell memory formation after mild COVID-19. General study points: Contracting clones, day 15 to 85, had balanced CD4/CD8, and later expanders favored CD4+.

MiXCR, run by TCRdb on the 5' RACE reads, gives a single entry per CDR3 protein. The sample carries 410,000 or so distinct CDR3 sequences, about 22% recorded once. A few counts support this clonotype. What it recognizes is unknown. V trimming: 3 bases; J trimming: 8 bases; junction bases outside the gene matches: 16. The CDR3 loop spans 17 amino acids. The origin of this receptor is an adult woman who had mild COVID-19 (a few samples of this study predate the infection). Cell type and time point are not known. The rearrangement joins TRBV12-3 or TRBV12-4 to TRBJ2-1; 7 positions match TRBD2. Sequencing was carried out using PBMCs or a T cell subset sorted from them (not recorded which). This chain's CDR3 is CASSFWVRTSDSDEQFF. Written as DNA, the CDR3 is TGTGCCAGCAGTTTTTGGGTAAGGACTAGTGATTCGGATGAGCAGTTCTTC.